This entry is about one T cell receptor (beta chain). Data came from immunoSEQ multiplex PCR; TCRdb stores just in-frame clones and leaves some out. This table has almost 90,000 clones, roughly 80% appearing once. This entry belongs to a study of glioma-infiltrating T cells after dendritic cell vaccination. Turning to the study itself: Treatment, given 2003 to 2012, was autologous tumor lysate-pulsed dendritic cell vaccination.

Described time point: after dendritic cell vaccination, including at tumor progression/relapse. In germline, CDR1 is SGHRS, CDR2 YFSETQ. V was trimmed by 4 bases and J by 5 bases, leaving 21 bases between them. The CDR3 consists of 16 residues. Here the sequenced sample was blood, taken after dendritic cell vaccination. This TCR was recovered from a human donor with glioblastoma. This sequence joins TRBV5-1 and TRBJ1-2, with D hard to call. The CDR3 sequence: CASSPSTDPREYGYTF. In nucleotides, the CDR3 is TGCGCCAGCAGCCCTTCGACGGACCCGAGGGAGTATGGCTACACCTTC. Based on the CDR3 plus reference TRBV5-1 and TRBJ1-2, the full variable domain is KAGVTQTPRYLIKTRGQQVTLSCSPISGHRSVSWYQQTPGQGLQFLFEYFSETQRNKGNFPGRFSGRQFSNSRSEMNVSTLELGDSALYLCASSPSTDPREYGYTFGSGTRLTVV.